Listed here are 12 T cell receptor beta chains from one sample, sequenced in a study of blood T cell repertoires in COVID-19. TCRdb's table, derived via immunoSEQ multiplex PCR, lists solely in-frame clones and lacks some. Counted here are about 140,000 clones, approximately 86% occurring once; the ten biggest clones make up around 1.9%. Sequenced: peripheral blood. The source of these receptors is a man aged 65-85 years with acute or convalescent COVID-19.

A note on this clone: The junction does not match germline at one end; this may be a read error. The J gene is TRBJ2-2, the V gene TRBV5-4; possibly TRBD1 for D (6 bases). CDR1 and CDR2 (germline): SGHNT, YYREEE (reference sequence). There are 11 residues in the CDR3. The CDR3 region is CASKGAGELFF. The CDR3, as DNA: TGTGCAAGCAAGGGGGCCGGGGAGCTGTTTTTT.

This chain connects TRBV5-1 to TRBJ1-2, with 7 bases that match TRBD1. This CDR3 comprises 14 residues. The germline CDR1 and CDR2 sequences are SGHRS and YFSETQ. V lost 3 bases to trimming and J lost 4 bases; unmatched junction nucleotides: 6. The CDR3 DNA sequence: TGCGCCAGCAGCTATGACAGGGAAGGCTATGGCTACACCTTC. As protein: CASSYDREGYGYTF. Drawing the rest from reference TRBV5-1 and TRBJ1-2, the complete variable domain is KAGVTQTPRYLIKTRGQQVTLSCSPISGHRSVSWYQQTPGQGLQFLFEYFSETQRNKGNFPGRFSGRQFSNSRSEMNVSTLELGDSALYLCASSYDREGYGYTFGSGTRLTVV.

The chain has TRBV5-5 and TRBJ1-4; 10 bases agree with TRBD1. After removal of 1 base from V and 4 bases from J, the junction contained 7 bases not matched to a gene. Germline CDR1 SGHKS, CDR2 YYEKEE (reference sequence). The CDR3 loop spans 17 amino acids. CDR3 amino acids: CASSLLSRTGGNEKLFF. Written as DNA, the CDR3 is TGTGCCAGCAGCTTGTTGTCCAGGACAGGGGGTAATGAAAAACTGTTTTTT.

This clone was picked up a small number of times. The CDR3 DNA sequence: TGCGCCAGCAGCCTGTATCTAGCGGGAGTCGGGACCGGGGAGCTGTTTTTT. Protein sequence: CASSLYLAGVGTGELFF. The chain combines TRBV5-1 with TRBJ2-2; 10 nucleotides line up with TRBD2. This CDR3 has 17 amino acids. J was trimmed by 5 bases and V by 4 bases; bases with no gene match: 11. Germline CDR1 is SGHRS and CDR2 is YFSETQ.

This clone was observed a few times. The chain employs TRBV19 and TRBJ2-6; no firm D call. The CDR3 runs 15 residues. V lost 4 bases, J lost 0 bases, and 7 bases lay in between. Per germline, CDR1 LNHDA and CDR2 SQIVND (reference sequence). DNA for the CDR3: TGTGCCAGTAGTACAGGTCGCTCTGGGGCCAACGTCCTGACTTTC. It translates to CASSTGRSGANVLTF. Combining the CDR3 with reference TRBV19 and TRBJ2-6 gives the whole variable domain DGGITQSPKYLFRKEGQNVTLSCEQNLNHDAMYWYRQDPGQGLRLIYYSQIVNDFQKGDIAEGYSVSREKKESFPLTVTSAQKNPTAFYLCASSTGRSGANVLTFGAGSRLTVL.

J is TRBJ1-2 and V is TRBV9; D unclear. Germline CDR1 SGDLS, CDR2 YYNGEE. The V gene lost 0 bases and the J gene lost 3 bases, with 6 bases spanning the gap. This CDR3 has 13 residues. The CDR3: CASSVAPDYGYTF. As DNA, the CDR3 is TGTGCCAGCAGCGTAGCCCCTGACTATGGCTACACCTTC.

The chain uses TRBV5-1 and TRBJ1-1, with TRBD1 matching 8 bases. Germline values: CDR1 SGHRS, CDR2 YFSETQ. This CDR3 is 17 amino acids long. After removal of 1 base from V and 3 bases from J, the junction contained 11 bases not matched to a gene. In DNA, the CDR3 is TGCGCCAGCAGCTTGAGGCTGACAGGGGATAGGGACACTGAAGCTTTCTTT. Residues: CASSLRLTGDRDTEAFF.

CDR3 residues: CASSLWESNQPQHF. CDR3 coding DNA: TGTGCCAGCAGCTTATGGGAGAGCAATCAGCCCCAGCATTTT. This rearrangement joins TRBV7-8 to TRBJ1-5; D gene ambiguous. Trimming removed 2 bases from V and 1 base from J, with 6 bases in between. The CDR3 is 14 amino acids. The germline V gene encodes CDR1 SGHVS and CDR2 FQNEAQ. Filled out from reference TRBV7-8 and TRBJ1-5, the complete variable domain reads GAGVSQSPRYKVAKRGQDVALRCDPISGHVSLFWYQQALGQGPEFLTYFQNEAQLDKSGLPSDRFFAERPEGSVSTLKIQRTQQEDSAVYLCASSLWESNQPQHFGDGTRLSIL.

The chain joins TRBV5-6 to TRBJ2-5, with 10 bases identical to TRBD2. The V gene's germline CDR1 is SGHDT and CDR2 YYEEEE. Trimming cost V 4 bases and J 4 bases; bases outside gene matches: 10. This CDR3 is built from 16 residues. The CDR3 DNA reads as TGTGCCAGCAGCACGGGGCTAGCGGGAGTTCGAGAGACCCAGTACTTC. Amino acids: CASSTGLAGVRETQYF. The full variable domain, its missing parts supplied by reference TRBV5-6 and TRBJ2-5, is DAGVTQSPTHLIKTRGQQVTLRCSPKSGHDTVSWYQQALGQGPQFIFQYYEEEERQRGNFPDRFSGHQFPNYSSELNVNALLLGDSALYLCASSTGLAGVRETQYFGPGTRLLVL.

The chain carries TRBV7-9 and TRBJ2-3; D remains ambiguous. V lost 5 bases and J 0 bases, leaving 6 bases between the germline ends. Per the germline V gene, CDR1 is SEHNR and CDR2 is FQNEAQ (reference sequence). The length of the CDR3 is 13 residues. The CDR3 sequence is CASSDWSTDTQYF. In DNA, the CDR3 is TGTGCCAGCAGCGACTGGAGCACAGATACGCAGTATTTT.

This clone was counted a few times. The chain has TRBV7-9 and TRBJ1-4; 8 nucleotides match TRBD1. From germline, CDR1 is SEHNR and CDR2 FQNEAQ (reference sequence). After removal of 2 bases from V and 7 bases from J, the junction contained 9 bases not matched to a gene. The CDR3 is 16 amino acids. CDR3 DNA: TGTGCCAGCAGCTTATCCGGACAGGGTTTACCTGAAAAACTGTTTTTT. It is translated as CASSLSGQGLPEKLFF.

The rearrangement uses TRBV5-1 and TRBJ2-3; no clear D. Trimming removed 4 bases from V and 5 bases from J, with 14 bases in between. Per germline, CDR1 SGHRS and CDR2 YFSETQ. The CDR3 is 14 residues long. CDR3: CASSPGFGIDTQYF. Written as DNA, the CDR3 is TGCGCCAGCAGCCCCGGGTTCGGAATAGATACGCAGTATTTT.